This T cell receptor (beta chain) was profiled in a study of control samples from healthy donors and cancer patients. Some clones are missing from TCRdb's copy, which holds only in-frame ones; the method was immunoSEQ multiplex PCR. Altogether roughly 150,000 clones are present, approximately 86% being singletons, with the ten largest covering 1.5% to 2%. The CDR3 loop spans 17 amino acids. The germline V and J ends were trimmed by 3 bases and 2 bases, with 19 bases remaining between them. Germline V gives CDR1 MNHEY, CDR2 SMNVEV (reference sequence). The V call is TRBV27, the J call TRBJ1-1; maybe TRBD1 (5 bases). This TCR derives from a man aged 18 to 29 in good health. The specimen was blood. The CDR3 is CASSFRGPMNYNTEAFF. DNA for the CDR3: TGTGCCAGCAGTTTCCGGGGCCCGATGAATTATAACACTGAAGCTTTCTTT.